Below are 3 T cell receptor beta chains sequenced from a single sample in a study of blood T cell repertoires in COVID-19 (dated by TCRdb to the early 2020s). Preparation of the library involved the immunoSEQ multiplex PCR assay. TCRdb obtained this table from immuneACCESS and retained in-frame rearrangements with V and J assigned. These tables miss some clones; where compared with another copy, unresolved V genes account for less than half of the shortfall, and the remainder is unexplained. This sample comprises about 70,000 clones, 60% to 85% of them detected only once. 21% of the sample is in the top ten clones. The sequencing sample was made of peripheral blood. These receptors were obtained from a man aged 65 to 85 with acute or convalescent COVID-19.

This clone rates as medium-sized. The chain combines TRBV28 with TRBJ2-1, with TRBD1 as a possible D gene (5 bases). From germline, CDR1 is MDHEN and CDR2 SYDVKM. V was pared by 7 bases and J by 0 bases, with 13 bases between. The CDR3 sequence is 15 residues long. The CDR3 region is CASKWGGNSYNEQFF. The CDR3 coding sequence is TGTGCCAGCAAATGGGGCGGCAACTCCTACAATGAGCAGTTCTTC.

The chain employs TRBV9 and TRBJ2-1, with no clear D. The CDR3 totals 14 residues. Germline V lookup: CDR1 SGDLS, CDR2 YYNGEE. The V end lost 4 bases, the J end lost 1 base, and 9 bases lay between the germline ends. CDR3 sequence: CASSPRNSYNEQFF. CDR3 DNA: TGTGCCAGCAGCCCTAGAAATTCCTACAATGAGCAGTTCTTC.

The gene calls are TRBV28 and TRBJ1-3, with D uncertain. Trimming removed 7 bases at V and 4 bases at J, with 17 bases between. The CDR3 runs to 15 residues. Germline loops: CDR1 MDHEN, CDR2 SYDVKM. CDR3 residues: CASTRSSAGGNTIYF. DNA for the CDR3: TGTGCCAGCACCCGAAGCAGCGCGGGAGGAAACACCATATATTTT.